The rows below give T cell receptor beta chains drawn from one sample of a study of T cells in Graves' hyperthyroidism and ophthalmopathy. TCRdb used MiXCR to reprocess the multiplex PCR reads, holding one entry per CDR3 protein. The table lists roughly 660,000 distinct CDR3 sequences, around a sixth of them singletons. Sequencing was performed on blood. These receptors were collected from a man aged 50-60 years with Graves' hyperthyroidism. Both conserved end residues are part of each CDR3. Fields, in order: D gene, J gene, V gene, clone size, CDR3 DNA, CDR3 protein. A D gene is named only where the DNA matches it firmly. The listing skips clone size in some rows; elsewhere it reads once, few, many or a size class.

d_gene: TRBD2; j_gene: TRBJ2-7; v_gene: TRBV13; abundance: .; CDR3nt: TGTGCCAGCAGCTTAGGTCTAGCGGGAATGCAGGAGCAGTACTTC; CDR3aa: CASSLGLAGMQEQYF
d_gene: .; j_gene: TRBJ2-7; v_gene: TRBV30; abundance: .; CDR3nt: TGTGCCTGGAGGCCGGGAATGGGGGAGCAGTACTTC; CDR3aa: CAWRPGMGEQYF
d_gene: .; j_gene: TRBJ2-1; v_gene: TRBV14; abundance: .; CDR3nt: TGTGCCAGCAGCCAAGTCGGCCAGGGATTCCCAAATGAGCAGTTCTTC; CDR3aa: CASSQVGQGFPNEQFF
d_gene: .; j_gene: TRBJ2-3; v_gene: TRBV20-1; abundance: .; CDR3nt: TGCAGTGCACTTACAGGGTATAGCACAGATACGCAGTATTTT; CDR3aa: CSALTGYSTDTQYF
d_gene: TRBD2; j_gene: TRBJ2-2; v_gene: TRBV11-2; abundance: many; CDR3nt: TGTGCCAGCAGGATGACAGCGGGGACGAACACCGGGGAGCTGTTTTTT; CDR3aa: CASRMTAGTNTGELFF
d_gene: .; j_gene: TRBJ1-5; v_gene: TRBV2; abundance: many; CDR3nt: TGTGCCAGCAGTGAGGAAAGCAATCAGCCCCAGCATTTT; CDR3aa: CASSEESNQPQHF
d_gene: TRBD1; j_gene: TRBJ2-3; v_gene: TRBV5-1; abundance: few; CDR3nt: TGCGCCAGCAGCTTGGACCCAGGGGGTATTGCAGATACGCAGTATTTT; CDR3aa: CASSLDPGGIADTQYF
d_gene: TRBD2; j_gene: TRBJ2-1; v_gene: TRBV19; abundance: .; CDR3nt: TGTGCCAGTAGTACCCTAGCGGGAGGGCCCAATGAGCAGTTCTTC; CDR3aa: CASSTLAGGPNEQFF
d_gene: TRBD1; j_gene: TRBJ1-4; v_gene: TRBV28; abundance: few; CDR3nt: TGTGCCAGCAGTTCTTCCGGGACAGGGGAGGAAAAACTGTTTTTT; CDR3aa: CASSSSGTGEEKLFF
d_gene: .; j_gene: TRBJ2-5; v_gene: TRBV7-9; abundance: many; CDR3nt: TGTGCCAGCAGCTTAGACCCCTACTTACACCTGACAGTGACCCAAGAGACCCAGTACTTC; CDR3aa: CASSLDPYLHLTVTQETQYF
d_gene: .; j_gene: TRBJ2-2; v_gene: TRBV13; abundance: few; CDR3nt: TGTGCCAGCAGCTTAGGAGGGTCTCCAGGACCCGGGGAGCTGTTTTTT; CDR3aa: CASSLGGSPGPGELFF
d_gene: .; j_gene: TRBJ2-3; v_gene: TRBV27; abundance: few; CDR3nt: TGTGCCAGCAGTACCCTTAATGTGGATACGCAGTATTTT; CDR3aa: CASSTLNVDTQYF
d_gene: TRBD2; j_gene: TRBJ2-3; v_gene: TRBV11-1; abundance: many; CDR3nt: TGTGCCAGCAGCTTCAATAGCGGGAGCTTTGCAGATACGCAGTATTTT; CDR3aa: CASSFNSGSFADTQYF
d_gene: .; j_gene: TRBJ1-1; v_gene: TRBV9; abundance: .; CDR3nt: TGTGCCAGCAGCGTAGCTGGCGGGATATCCATGAACACTGAAGCTTTCTTT; CDR3aa: CASSVAGGISMNTEAFF
d_gene: .; j_gene: TRBJ2-3; v_gene: TRBV2; abundance: many; CDR3nt: TGTGCCAGCAGTGCAAGGGCGACGAGCACAGATACGCAGTATTTT; CDR3aa: CASSARATSTDTQYF
d_gene: .; j_gene: TRBJ1-4; v_gene: TRBV7-2; abundance: many; CDR3nt: TGTGCCAGCAGCTTAGGGGTCAGGGGACCTAATGAAAAACTGTTTTTT; CDR3aa: CASSLGVRGPNEKLFF
d_gene: TRBD1; j_gene: TRBJ2-7; v_gene: TRBV5-1; abundance: .; CDR3nt: TGCGCCAGCAGCCCGCCGGGACAGATATCCTCCAACGAGCAGTACTTC; CDR3aa: CASSPPGQISSNEQYF
d_gene: TRBD2; j_gene: TRBJ2-1; v_gene: TRBV10-3; abundance: .; CDR3nt: TGTGCCATCAGTGATCTAACTAGCGGGAGATTCGATGAGCAGTTCTTC; CDR3aa: CAISDLTSGRFDEQFF
d_gene: .; j_gene: TRBJ2-1; v_gene: TRBV28; abundance: many; CDR3nt: TGTGCCAGCAGGTCAGCAGACAATGAGCAGTTCTTC; CDR3aa: CASRSADNEQFF
d_gene: TRBD2; j_gene: TRBJ2-2; v_gene: TRBV11-2; abundance: many; CDR3nt: TGTGCACATCGGCGGGGGATCACCGGGGAGCTGTTTTTT; CDR3aa: CAHRRGITGELFF
d_gene: TRBD1; j_gene: TRBJ1-1; v_gene: TRBV29-1; abundance: many; CDR3nt: TGCAGCGTGCACAGGGGGCCAGGAGGGAACACTGAAGCTTTCTTT; CDR3aa: CSVHRGPGGNTEAFF
d_gene: TRBD1; j_gene: TRBJ1-4; v_gene: TRBV29-1; abundance: .; CDR3nt: TGCAGCGTTGGAGGTGACAGGGTTAATGAAAAACTGTTTTTT; CDR3aa: CSVGGDRVNEKLFF
d_gene: .; j_gene: TRBJ2-7; v_gene: TRBV6-2/TRBV6-3; abundance: many; CDR3nt: TGTGCCAGCAGTTCCTATGAGGGAGCAATATACGAGCAGTACTTC; CDR3aa: CASSSYEGAIYEQYF
d_gene: TRBD2; j_gene: TRBJ2-1; v_gene: TRBV27; abundance: many; CDR3nt: TGTGCCAGCAGTTTATATACTAGCGGGTCCGCCTACAATGAGCAGTTCTTC; CDR3aa: CASSLYTSGSAYNEQFF
d_gene: TRBD2; j_gene: TRBJ2-3; v_gene: TRBV12-3/TRBV12-4; abundance: many; CDR3nt: TGTGCCAGCACTCGGACTAGCGCGAGCACAGATACGCAGTATTTT; CDR3aa: CASTRTSASTDTQYF
d_gene: TRBD2; j_gene: TRBJ2-1; v_gene: TRBV20-1; abundance: .; CDR3nt: TGCAGTGCGGGACCGAGCGGGAGAGAAGGCAATGAGCAGTTCTTC; CDR3aa: CSAGPSGREGNEQFF
d_gene: .; j_gene: TRBJ1-4; v_gene: TRBV29-1; abundance: .; CDR3nt: TGCAGCGTTGGACAGAGCTCAACTAATGAAAAACTGTTTTTT; CDR3aa: CSVGQSSTNEKLFF
d_gene: .; j_gene: TRBJ2-7; v_gene: TRBV11-2; abundance: .; CDR3nt: TGTGCCAGCAGCTTAGATTCGTTGGACTACGAGCAGTACTTC; CDR3aa: CASSLDSLDYEQYF
d_gene: .; j_gene: TRBJ1-1; v_gene: TRBV10-2; abundance: many; CDR3nt: TGCGCCAGCATCGGACGAGACACTGAAGCTTTCTTT; CDR3aa: CASIGRDTEAFF
d_gene: TRBD2; j_gene: TRBJ2-1; v_gene: TRBV7-2; abundance: few; CDR3nt: TGTGCCAGCAGCTCCCTGACTAGCGGGAGTCTTGAGCAGTTCTTC; CDR3aa: CASSSLTSGSLEQFF